A single sample gave rise to the 28 T cell receptor beta chains below, sequenced in a study of cytomegalovirus exposure and HLA in healthy donors. The PCR used 60 Vbeta and 13 Jbeta primers. The repertoire was sequenced with immunoSEQ multiplex PCR; TCRdb's copy has only in-frame clones and lacks some. In the table there are 180,000 or so clones, 75% to 85% of which are singletons. Sequencing input: PBMCs. The receptors come from a woman in her fifties or sixties in good health and CMV-seronegative.

This clone appeared a single time. The CDR3 nucleotides read TGTGCCAGCTGGGGGACGGGACTAGCGGAGGAGACCCAGTACTTC. This codes for CASWGTGLAEETQYF. The chain recombines TRBV5-6 with TRBJ2-5, with 11 bases fitting TRBD2. CDR3 size: 15 residues. Germline CDR1 and CDR2: SGHDT and YYEEEE. V lost 7 bases, J lost 5 bases, and 10 bases stayed unmatched.

This clone was picked up one time. The rearrangement links TRBV11-2 to TRBJ2-3; 11 bases map to TRBD1. This CDR3 contains 18 residues. Germline values: CDR1 SGHAT, CDR2 FQNNGV. Trimming at V came to 0 bases and at J to 5 bases, leaving 10 bases not matched to a gene. CDR3 in DNA: TGTGCCAGCAGCTTAGAGCGCCCGGGACAGGGGGTCGTAGATACGCAGTATTTT. Amino acids: CASSLERPGQGVVDTQYF.

This clone was observed once. V is TRBV2 and J is TRBJ2-5, with 7 positions matching TRBD2. This CDR3 contains 14 residues. J gave up 5 bases and V 6 bases, and 9 bases lay outside the gene matches. Germline assignment: CDR1 SNHLY and CDR2 FYNNEI. The CDR3 spells CASSVGKGGETQYF. The DNA of the CDR3 is TGTGCCAGCAGCGTCGGGAAGGGAGGGGAGACCCAGTACTTC.

This chain uses TRBV4-2 with TRBJ1-4; possibly TRBD1 for D (6 bases). The CDR3 has 18 amino acids. Trimming left V 0 bases short and J 4 bases short, with 18 bases between. CDR1 LGHNA and CDR2 YNFKEQ come from the germline V gene. CDR3 nucleotide sequence: TGTGCCAGCAGCCAAGATTTCAGGGGCGGTTTCCTTAATGAAAAACTGTTTTTT. Translating gives CASSQDFRGGFLNEKLFF.

The chain carries TRBV4-3 and TRBJ1-3; TRBD1 might be the D (5 bases). The CDR3 sequence is 16 residues long. Germline V gives CDR1 LGHNA, CDR2 YSLEER. V dropped 0 bases and J dropped 3 bases, with 12 bases sitting between them. CDR3 nucleotide sequence: TGCGCCAGCAGCCAAGATCGTCGGGGGAGTGGAAACACCATATATTTT. It yields the protein CASSQDRRGSGNTIYF.

V and J are TRBV9 and TRBJ1-6; 9 positions match TRBD1. From germline, CDR1 is SGDLS and CDR2 YYNGEE. This CDR3 is built from 16 residues. With V trimmed by 3 bases and J by 9 bases, 10 bases remained unmatched. The CDR3 DNA reads as TGTGCCAGCAGCGCGGGGACAGGGATCCCAATTTCACCCCTCCACTTT. Its protein is CASSAGTGIPISPLHF.

This chain links TRBV5-1 with TRBJ2-3; D might be TRBD2 (5 bases). V lost 1 base to trimming and J lost 0 bases, with 9 bases between them. Germline CDR1 SGHRS, CDR2 YFSETQ. This CDR3 comprises 15 residues. The CDR3 region has the DNA TGCGCCAGCAGCTTGAGCGGCATTAGCACAGATACGCAGTATTTT. This encodes CASSLSGISTDTQYF.

This clone was observed a single time. The chain combines TRBV5-6 with TRBJ2-4; D not resolved. The CDR3 is 13 residues long. Germline V gives CDR1 SGHDT, CDR2 YYEEEE. V gave up 7 bases and J gave up 6 bases, with 14 bases separating them. The CDR3 loop reads CASLAREVNIQYF. CDR3 DNA: TGTGCCAGCCTCGCACGCGAGGTAAACATTCAGTACTTC.

The chain links TRBV7-8 to TRBJ2-3, with D possibly TRBD2 on 7 matching bases. Deletions cut 7 bases from V and 1 base from J, with 18 bases between. The germline gives CDR1 SGHVS, CDR2 FQNEAQ. This CDR3 comprises 16 residues. As DNA, the CDR3 is TGTGCCAGCACCCCCTGGGGGGGCGTTGGCACAGATACGCAGTATTTT. The encoded protein is CASTPWGGVGTDTQYF.

The V call is TRBV28, the J call TRBJ1-5; a weak D match, TRBD1 (5 bases). The V end was cut by 9 bases, the J end by 1 base, with 28 bases between. The CDR3 is 19 residues long. Germline V CDR1 and CDR2: MDHEN, SYDVKM. CDR3 DNA sequence: TGTGCCAGTACCCTACCGGGCCCAGGGCGGTGGAAAAGCAATCAGCCCCAGCATTTT. This codes for CASTLPGPGRWKSNQPQHF.

This clone was found once. The V gene is TRBV4-3, the J gene TRBJ2-7; 7 positions agree with TRBD2. Germline values: CDR1 LGHNA, CDR2 YSLEER. The CDR3 is made up of 15 amino acids. V was clipped by 4 bases and J by 0 bases; unmatched bases: 6. The CDR3 is CASSPRLAGSYEQYF. The CDR3, as DNA: TGCGCCAGCAGCCCTAGGTTAGCGGGCTCCTACGAGCAGTACTTC.

This chain uses TRBV10-3 with TRBJ2-7; 8 nucleotides agree with TRBD1. This CDR3 region has 14 residues. Looked up from germline, CDR1 is ENHRY and CDR2 is SYGVKD. J was trimmed by 0 bases and V by 4 bases; bases with no gene match: 2. CDR3 coding DNA: TGTGCCATCAGTGGCGGACAGGGCTCCTACGAGCAGTACTTC. This sequence encodes CAISGGQGSYEQYF.

This chain links TRBV7-8 with TRBJ1-2; D is perhaps TRBD1 (5 bases). CDR1 is SGHVS, CDR2 FQNEAQ, per germline. The germline V and J ends were trimmed by 0 bases and 1 base, with 9 bases remaining between them. This CDR3 is 15 amino acids long. This chain's CDR3 is CASSLADKYNYGYTF. The CDR3 nucleotides are TGTGCCAGCAGCTTAGCGGACAAGTATAACTATGGCTACACCTTC.

The chain carries TRBV11-2 and TRBJ2-7; 9 nucleotides line up with TRBD1. Germline assignment: CDR1 SGHAT and CDR2 FQNNGV. This CDR3 region has 16 residues. J was trimmed by 4 bases and V by 0 bases; bases with no gene match: 7. Written as DNA, the CDR3 is TGTGCCAGCAGCTTAGATGGGGGGACAGGGCAATACGAGCAGTACTTC. Its translation is CASSLDGGTGQYEQYF. Full variable domain (outside the CDR3, taken from reference TRBV11-2 and TRBJ2-7): EAGVAQSPRYKIIEKRQSVAFWCNPISGHATLYWYQQILGQGPKLLIQFQNNGVVDDSQLPKDRFSAERLKGVDSTLKIQPAKLEDSAVYLCASSLDGGTGQYEQYFGPGTRLTVT.

The CDR3 loop is CASSKGTGGDFGNQPQHF. DNA for the CDR3: TGTGCCAGCAGTAAAGGGACAGGGGGGGATTTTGGCAATCAGCCCCAGCATTTT. The chain couples TRBV6-1 to TRBJ1-5, with 11 bases matching TRBD1. The CDR3 is made up of 18 amino acids. V lost 5 bases, J lost 2 bases, and 11 bases stayed unmatched. Germline-derived CDR1 and CDR2 are MNHNS and SASEGT.

V usage is TRBV28 and J usage is TRBJ2-1, with 9 bases fitting TRBD2. V lost 3 bases, J lost 6 bases, and 3 bases stayed unmatched. The CDR3 runs 14 residues. The germline V gene encodes CDR1 MDHEN and CDR2 SYDVKM. CDR3 loop: CASSFRGGANEQFF. The CDR3 region has the DNA TGTGCCAGCAGTTTTCGCGGGGGGGCCAATGAGCAGTTCTTC. The variable domain in full, with the rest retrieved from reference TRBV28 and TRBJ2-1, is DVKVTQSSRYLVKRTGEKVFLECVQDMDHENMFWYRQDPGLGLRLIYFSYDVKMKEKGDIPEGYSVSREKKERFSLILESASTNQTSMYLCASSFRGGANEQFFGPGTRLTVL.

The chain couples TRBV7-2 to TRBJ2-7; 7 bases agree with TRBD1. V was clipped by 3 bases and J by 4 bases; unmatched bases: 6. The germline V gene encodes CDR1 SGHTA and CDR2 FQGNSA. The CDR3 has 14 amino acids. CDR3 amino acids: CASSLGQPSYEQYF. In DNA form, the CDR3 reads TGTGCCAGCAGCTTGGGACAGCCTTCGTACGAGCAGTACTTC.

This clone was seen only once. The chain recombines TRBV5-8 with TRBJ2-6; D is undetermined. Trimming took off 0 bases at V and 4 bases at J, with 8 bases between the two ends. The germline V gene encodes CDR1 SGHTS and CDR2 YDEGEE. CDR3 length: 15 amino acids. The CDR3 DNA is TGTGCCAGCAGCTTGGGGAGTTGGGGGGCCAACGTCCTGACTTTC. This gives the protein CASSLGSWGANVLTF. Looking up the rest from reference TRBV5-8 and TRBJ2-6 gives the full variable domain: EAGVTQSPTHLIKTRGQQATLRCSPISGHTSVYWYQQALGLGLQFLLWYDEGEERNRGNFPPRFSGRQFPNYSSELNVNALELEDSALYLCASSLGSWGANVLTFGAGSRLTVL.

Turning to this clone: At one end, the junction sequence differs from germline, possibly due to a read error. This rearrangement joins TRBV7-9 to TRBJ1-2, with TRBD1 identical over 7 bases. This CDR3 has 15 amino acids. CDR1 is SEHNR and CDR2 is FQNEAQ in the germline V gene (reference sequence). The DNA of the CDR3 is TGTTCCAGCAGCCCCGGACAGGCAGCTAACTATGGCTACACCTTC. It is translated as CSSSPGQAANYGYTF.

The gene calls are TRBV19 and TRBJ2-5, with TRBD1 identical over 9 bases. The CDR3 sequence is 15 residues long. Looked up from germline, CDR1 is LNHDA and CDR2 is SQIVND (reference sequence). The trim removed 5 bases at V and 4 bases at J, leaving 8 bases unmatched. CDR3 DNA: TGTGCCAGTAGTGCGGGCACAGGGGGCAGAGAGACCCAGTACTTC. Translating gives CASSAGTGGRETQYF.

The V gene is TRBV5-8, the J gene TRBJ2-7; 8 bases match TRBD1. This CDR3 spans 13 amino acids. Germline V CDR1 and CDR2: SGHTS, YDEGEE. Unmatched junction bases numbered 5, after V lost 6 bases and J lost 3 bases. The CDR3 reads CASNTGTGYEQYF. The CDR3 DNA follows: TGTGCCAGCAATACCGGGACAGGCTACGAGCAGTACTTC.

The rearrangement joins TRBV7-9 to TRBJ2-1, with a possible D match to TRBD1 (6 bases). Germline CDR1 SEHNR, CDR2 FQNEAQ (reference sequence). The germline V and J ends were trimmed by 5 bases and 0 bases, with 20 bases remaining between them. The CDR3 length is 18 residues. CDR3: CASSPRGPGASSYNEQFF. The CDR3, as DNA: TGTGCCAGCAGCCCCAGGGGCCCAGGAGCCAGCTCCTACAATGAGCAGTTCTTC.

V usage is TRBV5-1 and J usage is TRBJ2-7; tentatively, D is TRBD1 (6 bases). The V gene lost 6 bases and the J gene lost 6 bases, with 19 bases spanning the gap. The CDR3 runs to 14 residues. From germline, CDR1 is SGHRS and CDR2 YFSETQ. CDR3 residues: CASNSDSSMGEQYF. For the CDR3, the DNA is TGCGCCAGCAACTCGGACAGCTCAATGGGCGAGCAGTACTTC.

The rearrangement uses TRBV7-2 and TRBJ2-2; 9 bases agree with TRBD2. Germline loops: CDR1 SGHTA, CDR2 FQGNSA. Trimming took 7 bases from V and 5 from J; bases not matched to a gene: 8. This CDR3 comprises 15 residues. Written as DNA, the CDR3 is TGTGCCAGCAACTCGCGGGGGGGCGGGACCGGGGAGCTGTTTTTT. Amino acids: CASNSRGGGTGELFF.

This rearrangement joins TRBV7-6 to TRBJ2-2, with 9 bases that match TRBD2. With 3 bases clipped from V and 5 bases from J, the junction kept 4 bases outside the gene matches. Germline V gene lookup returns CDR1 SGHVS and CDR2 FNYEAQ. The CDR3 covers 15 residues. The CDR3 nucleotides read TGTGCCAGCAGCTTTAGCGGGAGAGGAACCGGGGAGCTGTTTTTT. Its translation is CASSFSGRGTGELFF.

The rearrangement links TRBV11-3 to TRBJ1-1; D gene unclear. The V end lost 6 bases, the J end lost 0 bases, and 8 bases lay between the germline ends. Germline V gene data show CDR1 as SGHNT and CDR2 as YENEEA. The CDR3 is made up of 13 amino acids. The CDR3 is CASSFSLNTEAFF. The CDR3 DNA follows: TGTGCCAGCAGTTTTAGCCTGAACACTGAAGCTTTCTTT.

This clone was observed once. The chain employs TRBV11-3 and TRBJ1-5, with TRBD1 matching over 9 bases. Per the germline V gene, CDR1 is SGHNT and CDR2 is YENEEA. The trim removed 5 bases at V and 4 bases at J, leaving 6 bases unmatched. This CDR3 region has 15 residues. The CDR3 loop is CASSIPTGGNQPQHF. The DNA for the CDR3 is TGTGCCAGCAGCATACCGACAGGGGGGAATCAGCCCCAGCATTTT.

V is TRBV2 and J is TRBJ2-7, with D possibly TRBD1 on 5 matching bases. Trimming removed 2 bases at V and 4 bases at J, with 15 bases between. Germline V gene lookup returns CDR1 SNHLY and CDR2 FYNNEI. The CDR3 runs to 15 residues. The CDR3 DNA is TGTGCCAGCAGTGAACTCTGGACAAGTCCTTACGAGCAGTACTTC. Protein product: CASSELWTSPYEQYF.